Given below is one T cell receptor (beta chain) in context. The CDR3 loop spans 14 amino acids. Germline V gives CDR1 MNHNS, CDR2 SASEGT. V was clipped by 5 bases and J by 2 bases, with 13 bases between them. Assay: immunoSEQ multiplex PCR; the TCRdb copy retains only in-frame clones and omits some. The repertoire holds around 80,000 clones, about 91% seen once, with almost 1.5% in the top ten. This entry is derived from a study of T cell changes during pregnancy in multiple sclerosis. This specimen was peripheral blood, taken before pregnancy. The TCR was taken from a female donor with multiple sclerosis, enrolled in a pregnancy study. This chain links TRBV6-1 with TRBJ2-7; D is unclear. In DNA form, the CDR3 reads TGTGCCAGCAGTTCGCAGACTCTAACCTACGAGCAGTACTTC. This codes for CASSSQTLTYEQYF.